In this sample, the clone carrying this TCR beta chain turned up once. Profiled with immunoSEQ multiplex PCR; TCRdb holds only in-frame clones, not every one. The sample lists some 130,000 clones, 84% occurring once. The record originates from a study of cytotoxic CD8 clonotypes in ibrutinib-treated CLL. Trimming at V came to 4 bases and at J to 8 bases, leaving 12 bases not matched to a gene. Per germline, CDR1 SGHNT and CDR2 YYREEE (reference sequence). CDR3 length equals 15 residues. The material was PBMCs, obtained after 24 months of ibrutinib treatment. The origin of this receptor is a human donor with chronic lymphocytic leukemia. This rearrangement joins TRBV5-4 to TRBJ2-1; 7 bases are a match to TRBD1. This chain's CDR3 is CASSTPTGNRYEQFF. The CDR3 DNA reads as TGTGCCAGCAGCACCCCGACAGGGAATAGGTATGAGCAGTTCTTC.